This TCR beta chain came from a study of blood T cell repertoires in COVID-19. In the study overall: Spain, Italy and the United States supplied samples that represented acute and convalescent COVID-19. Sources were T cells, B-cell-depleted T cells, or PBMCs; the material itself was cDNA or gDNA.

Original data processing: It was from reference gene primer amplification that nucleated cell counts were estimated. TCRdb's table, derived via immunoSEQ multiplex PCR, lists solely in-frame clones and lacks some. V and J calls and clone size are as listed in that table; D and trimming were resolved from the DNA. Of about 180,000 clones listed, around 85% are singletons. CDR3 size: 14 residues. Looked up from germline, CDR1 is PRHDT and CDR2 is FYEKMQ (reference sequence). J was trimmed by 7 bases and V by 5 bases; bases with no gene match: 8. The chain has TRBV13 and TRBJ2-1, with TRBD2 identical over 7 bases. The sample was peripheral blood. The TCR comes from a person aged 65-85 years with COVID-19, enrolled during active disease. The DNA for the CDR3 is TGTGCCAGCAGCCCCAGGCAAGCGGGGAATGAGCAGTTCTTC. Amino acids: CASSPRQAGNEQFF.